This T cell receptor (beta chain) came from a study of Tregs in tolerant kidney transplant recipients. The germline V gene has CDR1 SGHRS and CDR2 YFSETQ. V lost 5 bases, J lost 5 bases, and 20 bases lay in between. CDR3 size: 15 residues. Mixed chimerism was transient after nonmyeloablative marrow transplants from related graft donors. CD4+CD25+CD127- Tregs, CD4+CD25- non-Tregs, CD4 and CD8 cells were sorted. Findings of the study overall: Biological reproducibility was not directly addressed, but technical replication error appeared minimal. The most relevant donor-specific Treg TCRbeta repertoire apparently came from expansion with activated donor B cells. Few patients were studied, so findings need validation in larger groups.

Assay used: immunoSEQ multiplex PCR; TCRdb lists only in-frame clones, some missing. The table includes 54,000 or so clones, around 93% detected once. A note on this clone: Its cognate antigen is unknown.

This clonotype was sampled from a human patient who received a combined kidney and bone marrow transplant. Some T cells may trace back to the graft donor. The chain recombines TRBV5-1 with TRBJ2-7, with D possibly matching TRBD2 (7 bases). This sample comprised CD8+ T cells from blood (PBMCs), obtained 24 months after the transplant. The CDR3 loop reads CASRDEGEGRDEQYF. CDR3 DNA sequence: TGCGCCAGCAGGGACGAGGGGGAGGGCCGAGACGAGCAGTACTTC.